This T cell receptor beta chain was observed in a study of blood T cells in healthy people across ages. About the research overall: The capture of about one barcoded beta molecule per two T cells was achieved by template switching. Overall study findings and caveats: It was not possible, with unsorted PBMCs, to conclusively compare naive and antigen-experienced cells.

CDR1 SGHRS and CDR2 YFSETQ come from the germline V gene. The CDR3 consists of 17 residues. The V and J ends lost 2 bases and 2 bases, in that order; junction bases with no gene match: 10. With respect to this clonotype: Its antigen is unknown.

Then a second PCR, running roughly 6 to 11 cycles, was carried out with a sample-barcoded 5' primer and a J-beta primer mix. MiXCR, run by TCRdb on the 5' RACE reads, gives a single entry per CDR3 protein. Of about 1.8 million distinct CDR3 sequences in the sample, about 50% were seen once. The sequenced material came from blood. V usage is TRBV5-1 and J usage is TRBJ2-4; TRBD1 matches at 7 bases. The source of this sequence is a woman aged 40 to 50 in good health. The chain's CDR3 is CASSFLSGTDTKNIQYF. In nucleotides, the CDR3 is TGCGCCAGCAGCTTTCTGTCCGGGACAGATACCAAAAACATTCAGTACTTC.